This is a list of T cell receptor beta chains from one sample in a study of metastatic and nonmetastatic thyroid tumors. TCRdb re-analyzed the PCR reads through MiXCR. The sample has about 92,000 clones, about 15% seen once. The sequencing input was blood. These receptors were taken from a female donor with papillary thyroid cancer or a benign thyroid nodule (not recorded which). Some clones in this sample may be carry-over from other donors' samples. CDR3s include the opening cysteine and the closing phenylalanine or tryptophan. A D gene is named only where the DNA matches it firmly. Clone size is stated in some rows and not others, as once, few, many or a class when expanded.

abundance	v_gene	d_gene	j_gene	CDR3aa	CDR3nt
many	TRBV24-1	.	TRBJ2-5	CATSENQETQYF	TGTGCCACCAGTGAGAACCAAGAGACCCAGTACTTC
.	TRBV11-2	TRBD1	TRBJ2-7	CASSAHLRDRGPYEQYF	TGTGCCAGCAGCGCACATCTCCGGGACAGGGGACCCTACGAGCAGTACTTC
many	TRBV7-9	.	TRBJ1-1	CASSSGVRTEAFF	TGTGCCAGCAGCTCAGGGGTTCGCACTGAAGCTTTCTTT
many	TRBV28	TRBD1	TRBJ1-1	CGTRTGGDEAFF	TGTGGGACCCGGACAGGGGGGGATGAAGCTTTCTTT
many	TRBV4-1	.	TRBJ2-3	CASSQDGGLLLDTQYF	TGCGCCAGCAGCCAAGATGGGGGTCTACTACTAGATACGCAGTATTTT
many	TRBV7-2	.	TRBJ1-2	CASSFYTTSGGYTF	TGTGCCAGCAGCTTCTACACAACCTCGGGAGGCTACACCTTC
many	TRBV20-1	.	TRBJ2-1	CSARRLESNNEQFF	TGCAGTGCTAGGAGACTAGAATCGAACAATGAGCAGTTCTTC
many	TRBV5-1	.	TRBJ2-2	CASSLWKGMSTGELFF	TGCGCCAGCAGCTTGTGGAAGGGGATGAGCACCGGGGAGCTGTTTTTT
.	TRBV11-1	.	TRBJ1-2	CASSFGTLTVLYGYTF	TGTGCCAGCAGTTTCGGTACCCTGACAGTCCTCTATGGCTACACCTTC
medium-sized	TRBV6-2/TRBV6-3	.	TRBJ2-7	CASSKYRDGSYEQYF	TGTGCCAGCAGCAAGTACCGGGACGGATCCTACGAGCAGTACTTC
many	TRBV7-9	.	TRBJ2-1	CASSSRLEGPEFF	TGTGCCAGCAGCTCCAGACTAGAGGGACCTGAGTTCTTC
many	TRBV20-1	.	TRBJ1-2	CSVKWAGPSVNYGYTF	TGCAGTGTCAAGTGGGCAGGGCCTTCTGTTAACTATGGCTACACCTTC
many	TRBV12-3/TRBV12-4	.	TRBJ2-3	CASTLGVRTDTQYF	TGTGCCAGCACCCTTGGGGTACGCACAGATACGCAGTATTTT
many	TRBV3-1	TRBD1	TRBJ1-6	CASSLGTANSPLHF	TGTGCCAGCAGCCTCGGGACAGCCAATTCACCCCTCCACTTT
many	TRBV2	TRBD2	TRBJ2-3	CASRLLAGGGADTQYF	TGTGCCAGCAGGCTGCTGGCGGGGGGCGGCGCAGATACGCAGTATTTT
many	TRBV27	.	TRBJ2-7	CASSYQGKAYEQYF	TGTGCCAGCAGTTATCAGGGGAAAGCCTACGAGCAGTACTTC
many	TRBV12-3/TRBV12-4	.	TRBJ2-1	CASSPTGLIYNEQFF	TGTGCCAGCAGCCCCACAGGCCTGATCTACAATGAGCAGTTCTTC
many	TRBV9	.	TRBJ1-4	CASSASLNEKLFF	TGTGCCAGCAGCGCAAGCTTAAATGAAAAACTGTTTTTT
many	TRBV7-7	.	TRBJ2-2	CASSPRQVPNTGELFF	TGTGCTAGCAGCCCTCGACAGGTACCGAACACCGGGGAGCTGTTTTTT
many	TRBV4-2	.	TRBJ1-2	CASSQAGPGGSHGYTF	TGTGCCAGCAGCCAAGCCGGCCCAGGTGGGTCTCATGGCTACACCTTC
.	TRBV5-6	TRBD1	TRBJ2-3	CASSSPNRGPTDTQYF	TGTGCCAGCAGCTCGCCAAACAGGGGGCCCACAGATACGCAGTATTTT
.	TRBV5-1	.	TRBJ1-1	CASILLGESFF	TGCGCCAGCATCTTGTTGGGTGAATCTTTCTTT
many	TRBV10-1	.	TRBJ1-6	CASSEGSANSPLHF	TGCGCCAGCAGTGAGGGGTCTGCGAATTCACCCCTCCACTTT
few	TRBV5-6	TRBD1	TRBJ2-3	CASSSLTGGAYTQYF	TGTGCCAGCAGCTCACTGACAGGGGGCGCGTATACGCAGTATTTT
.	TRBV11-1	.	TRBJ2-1	CASSLRGCTEFF	TGTGCCAGCAGCTTACGGGGGTGCACCGAGTTCTTC